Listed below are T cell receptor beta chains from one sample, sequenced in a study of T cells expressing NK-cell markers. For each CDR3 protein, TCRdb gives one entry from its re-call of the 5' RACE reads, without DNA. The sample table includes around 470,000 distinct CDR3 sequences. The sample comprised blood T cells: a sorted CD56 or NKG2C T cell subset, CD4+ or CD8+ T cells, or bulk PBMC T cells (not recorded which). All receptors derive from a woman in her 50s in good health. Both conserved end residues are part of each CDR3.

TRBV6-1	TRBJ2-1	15	CASSISGPSYNEQFF
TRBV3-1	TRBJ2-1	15	CASSQGTIINNEQFF
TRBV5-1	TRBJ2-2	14	CASTMRAGIGELFF
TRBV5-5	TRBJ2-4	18	CASSPGGGGDFVKNIQYF
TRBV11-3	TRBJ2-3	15	CASSLDLRAGDTQYF
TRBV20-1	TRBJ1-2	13	CSARGTVNYGYTF
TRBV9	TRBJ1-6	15	CASSGRTGNNSPLHF
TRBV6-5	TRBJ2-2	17	CASSYFVAVGGAGELFF
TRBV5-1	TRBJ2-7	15	CASSVTSGAAYEQYF
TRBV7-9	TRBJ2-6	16	CASMPTARAGANVLTF
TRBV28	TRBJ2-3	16	CASSFSVGQASDTQYF
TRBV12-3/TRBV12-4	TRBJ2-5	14	CASSWGTAQETQYF
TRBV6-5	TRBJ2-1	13	CASRPDRGDEQFF
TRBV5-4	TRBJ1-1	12	CAAGLDRLQAFF
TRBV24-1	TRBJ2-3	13	CATSDGGIDTQYF
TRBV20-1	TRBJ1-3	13	CSASLTAGNTIYF
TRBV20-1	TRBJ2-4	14	CSARDIREENIQYF
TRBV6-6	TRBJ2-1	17	CASSYSKGWQGGGEQFF
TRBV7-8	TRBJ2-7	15	CASSLASLNGGEQYF
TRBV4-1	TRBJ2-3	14	CASSQDTATDTQYF
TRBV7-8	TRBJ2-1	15	CASSPGTPSYNEQFF
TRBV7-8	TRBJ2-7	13	CASSPTGLYEQYF
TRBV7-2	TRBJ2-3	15	CASSPDGAITDTQYF
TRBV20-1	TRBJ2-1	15	CSASRAQLGANEQFF
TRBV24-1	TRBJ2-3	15	CATSDLWPSTDTQYF
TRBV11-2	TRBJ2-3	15	CASSSIAGLGDTQYF
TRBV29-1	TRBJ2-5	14	CSEARSSGGETQYF
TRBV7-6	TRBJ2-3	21	CASSSDSTTSGRFLGTDTQYF
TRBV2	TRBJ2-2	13	CASRGWNTGELFF
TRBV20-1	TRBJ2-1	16	CSALPGLAGVYNEQFF
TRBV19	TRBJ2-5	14	CASSSTGGLRTQYF
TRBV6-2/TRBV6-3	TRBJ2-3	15	CASSLYRVSTDTQYF
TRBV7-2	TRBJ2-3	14	CASSLGLASGAQYF
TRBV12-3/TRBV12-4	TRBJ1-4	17	CASSYRTGTPTNEKLFF
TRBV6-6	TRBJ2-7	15	CASSYLGTSSYEQYF
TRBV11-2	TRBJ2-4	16	CASSLLGVAGGNIQYF
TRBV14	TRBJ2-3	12	CASSLARDTQYF
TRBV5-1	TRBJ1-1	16	CASSGDIPSGNTEAFF